This TCR beta chain was captured in a study of T cells in localized non-small cell lung cancer (dated by TCRdb to between 2020 and 2021). Describing the broader study: T cell repertoires of about 230 early-stage NSCLC patients were analyzed, with tumors being compared against uninvolved tumor-adjacent lungs. The cohort consisted of 236 treatment-naive NSCLC patients whose localized lung tumors had been resected. NSCLC patients had a mean age of roughly 66 years, and around 130 were male and over 85 female.

The CDR3 has 14 amino acids, counting the end cysteine and valine. Just the 42-base CDR3 DNA is kept, in frame starting at base 1. The immunoSEQ Assay was used to sequence TCR beta CDR3 regions from DNA. From the authors' description of their analysis: T cell density was computed as TCR beta template counts normalized to usable DNA estimated by amplifying housekeeping genes. Using the preseqR package, richness was estimated by extrapolating to 120,000 templates for tissue samples and 400,000 templates for PBMC samples. Clonality was defined by subtracting Pielou's evenness from one. Tissue-enriched TCRs were identified by differential abundance testing using productive amino-acid clonotypes, minimum total count 5 and alpha 0.1. The Jaccard Index and the Morisita Overlap Index were used to measure repertoire overlap between compartments. TCR beta CDR3s were clustered by GLIPH together with public tetramer-defined viral CDR3s, and at least three viral sequences plus V-gene enrichment were required for viral motifs. TCRdb stores this immuneACCESS table with in-frame sequences only. Part of the clones is absent; in the studies checked, under half of the shortfall reflects unresolved V genes, and no reason is known for the rest. The D gene and trimming were derived from the DNA, and the V and J assignments and clone size from that table. A total of about 33,000 clones appear in this sample, around 90% of them only once. Of the sample, approximately 7.7% falls within the top ten clones.

At diagnosis, tumor, uninvolved tumor-adjacent lung and peripheral blood were collected and then preserved as a mix of FFPE and fresh-frozen material. For TCR repertoire profiling, blood samples were analyzed as peripheral blood mononuclear cells. General conclusions and limits of the study: Because the study design was exploratory, TCR variables were selected using unadjusted p-values without false-discovery rate correction. Because multi-region sequencing of the tumors was not done, intratumor heterogeneity could not be ruled out. Uninvolved tumor-adjacent lung showed the highest T cell clonality, higher than tumor, which suggests more focused antigenic responses in the uninvolved tumor-adjacent lung. Longer overall survival was associated with higher blood T cell density, whereas shorter survival was associated with higher adjacent-lung clonality. A median of about 53 of the top 100 tumor clones were detected in paired uninvolved adjacent lung, and some 29 of these tumor clones were also found among the top 100 clones of the paired uninvolved adjacent lung.

Notes on this clone: Its antigen is unknown. Qualities for individual bases were not recorded, and no much larger clone is one base off.

The source of this sequence is a female donor over 55 with stage I lung adenocarcinoma. The starting material was peripheral blood, obtained before any cancer treatment. The rearranged segments are TRBV21-1 and TRBJ2-7. TRBV21-1 represents a pseudogene. The CDR3 protein: CASSSTGTRYEQYV. The nucleotides read TGTGCCAGCAGCAGCACCGGGACCCGCTACGAGCAGTACGTC.